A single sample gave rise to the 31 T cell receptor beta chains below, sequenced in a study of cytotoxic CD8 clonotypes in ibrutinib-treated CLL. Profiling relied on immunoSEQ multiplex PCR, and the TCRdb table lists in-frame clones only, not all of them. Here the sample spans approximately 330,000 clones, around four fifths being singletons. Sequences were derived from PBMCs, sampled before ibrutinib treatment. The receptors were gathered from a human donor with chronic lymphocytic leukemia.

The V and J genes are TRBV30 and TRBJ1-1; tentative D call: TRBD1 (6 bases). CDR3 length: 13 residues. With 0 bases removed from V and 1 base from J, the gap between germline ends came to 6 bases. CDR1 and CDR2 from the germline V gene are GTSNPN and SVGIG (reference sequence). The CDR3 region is CAWSVGGNTEAFF. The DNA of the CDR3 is TGTGCCTGGAGTGTAGGGGGGAACACTGAAGCTTTCTTT.

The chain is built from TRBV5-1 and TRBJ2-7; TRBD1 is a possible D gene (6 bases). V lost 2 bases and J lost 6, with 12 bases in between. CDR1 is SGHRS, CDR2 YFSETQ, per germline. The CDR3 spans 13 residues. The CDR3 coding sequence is TGCGCCAGCAGCTTTGCAGGGGCCGGCGAGCAGTACTTC. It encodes CASSFAGAGEQYF.

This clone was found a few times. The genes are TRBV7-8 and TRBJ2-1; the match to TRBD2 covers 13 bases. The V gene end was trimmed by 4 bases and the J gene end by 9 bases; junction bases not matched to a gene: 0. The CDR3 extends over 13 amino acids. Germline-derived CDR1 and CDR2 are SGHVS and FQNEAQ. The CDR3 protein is CASSWTSGGEQFF. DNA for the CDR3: TGTGCCAGCAGCTGGACTAGCGGGGGTGAGCAGTTCTTC. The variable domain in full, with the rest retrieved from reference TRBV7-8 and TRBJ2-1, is GAGVSQSPRYKVAKRGQDVALRCDPISGHVSLFWYQQALGQGPEFLTYFQNEAQLDKSGLPSDRFFAERPEGSVSTLKIQRTQQEDSAVYLCASSWTSGGEQFFGPGTRLTVL.

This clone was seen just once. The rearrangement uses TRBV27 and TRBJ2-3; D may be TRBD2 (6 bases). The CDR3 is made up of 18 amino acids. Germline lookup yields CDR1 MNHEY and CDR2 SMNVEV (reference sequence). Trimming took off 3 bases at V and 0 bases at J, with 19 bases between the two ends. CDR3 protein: CASSFWGFGGTSTDTQYF. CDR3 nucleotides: TGTGCCAGCAGTTTTTGGGGTTTTGGGGGGACTAGCACAGATACGCAGTATTTT.

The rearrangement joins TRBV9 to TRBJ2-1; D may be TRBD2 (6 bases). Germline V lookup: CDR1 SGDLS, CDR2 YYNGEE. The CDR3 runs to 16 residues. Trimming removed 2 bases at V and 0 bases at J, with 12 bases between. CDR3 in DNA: TGTGCCAGCAGCGTGGGGGGAGCCCTCTCCTACAATGAGCAGTTCTTC. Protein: CASSVGGALSYNEQFF. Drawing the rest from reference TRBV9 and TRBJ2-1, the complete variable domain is DSGVTQTPKHLITATGQRVTLRCSPRSGDLSVYWYQQSLDQGLQFLIQYYNGEERAKGNILERFSAQQFPDLHSELNLSSLELGDSALYFCASSVGGALSYNEQFFGPGTRLTVL.

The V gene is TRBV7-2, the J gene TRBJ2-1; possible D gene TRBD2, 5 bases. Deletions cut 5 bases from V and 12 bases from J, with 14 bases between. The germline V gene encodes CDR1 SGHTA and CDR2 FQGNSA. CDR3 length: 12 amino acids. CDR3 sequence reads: CASSTTTWRQFF. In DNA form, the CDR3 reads TGTGCCAGCAGCACGACTACTTGGAGGCAGTTCTTC.

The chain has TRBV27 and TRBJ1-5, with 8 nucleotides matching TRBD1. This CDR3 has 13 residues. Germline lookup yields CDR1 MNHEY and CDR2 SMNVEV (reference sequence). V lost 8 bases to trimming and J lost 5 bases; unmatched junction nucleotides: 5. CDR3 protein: CASGHRGDQPQHF. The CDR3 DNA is TGTGCCAGCGGACACAGGGGGGATCAGCCCCAGCATTTT.

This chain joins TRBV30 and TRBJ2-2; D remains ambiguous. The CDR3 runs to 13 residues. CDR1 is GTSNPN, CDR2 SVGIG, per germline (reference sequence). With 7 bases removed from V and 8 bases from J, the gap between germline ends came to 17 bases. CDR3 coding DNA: TGTGCCTCTAGAAGCTTCGGACGAGGGGAGCTGTTTTTT. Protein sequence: CASRSFGRGELFF.

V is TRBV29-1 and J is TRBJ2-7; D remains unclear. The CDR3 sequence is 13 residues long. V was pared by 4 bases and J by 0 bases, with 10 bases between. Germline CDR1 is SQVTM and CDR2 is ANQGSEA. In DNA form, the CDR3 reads TGCAGCGTTGGCTCGGTCAGCTCCTACGAGCAGTACTTC. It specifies CSVGSVSSYEQYF.

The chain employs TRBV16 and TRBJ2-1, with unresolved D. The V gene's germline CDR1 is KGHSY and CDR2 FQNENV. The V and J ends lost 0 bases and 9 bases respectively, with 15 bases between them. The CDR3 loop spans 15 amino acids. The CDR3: CASSQSLASGREQFF. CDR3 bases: TGTGCCAGCAGCCAATCATTAGCTAGTGGTCGTGAGCAGTTCTTC.

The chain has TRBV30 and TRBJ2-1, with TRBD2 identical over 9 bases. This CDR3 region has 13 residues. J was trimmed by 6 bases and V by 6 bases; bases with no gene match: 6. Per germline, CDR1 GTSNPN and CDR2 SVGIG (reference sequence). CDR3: CACPMREGNEQFF. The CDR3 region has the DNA TGTGCCTGTCCTATGCGGGAGGGCAATGAGCAGTTCTTC.

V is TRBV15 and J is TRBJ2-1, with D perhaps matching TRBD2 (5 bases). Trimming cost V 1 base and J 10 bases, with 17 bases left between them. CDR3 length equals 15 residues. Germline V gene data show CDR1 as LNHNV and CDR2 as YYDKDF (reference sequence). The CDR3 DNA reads TGTGCCACCAGCAGAGCTTTTATCGGGCAGCGGGAGCAGTTCTTC. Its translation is CATSRAFIGQREQFF. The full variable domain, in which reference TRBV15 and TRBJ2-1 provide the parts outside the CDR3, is DAMVIQNPRYQVTQFGKPVTLSCSQTLNHNVMYWYQQKSSQAPKLLFHYYDKDFNNEADTPDNFQSRRPNTSFCFLDIRSPGLGDTAMYLCATSRAFIGQREQFFGPGTRLTVL.

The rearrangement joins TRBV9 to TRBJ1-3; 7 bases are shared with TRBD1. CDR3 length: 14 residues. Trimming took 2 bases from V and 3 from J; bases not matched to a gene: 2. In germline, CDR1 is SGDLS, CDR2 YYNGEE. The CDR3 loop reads CASSVTGVGNTIYF. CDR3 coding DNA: TGTGCCAGCAGCGTTACAGGGGTTGGAAACACCATATATTTT.

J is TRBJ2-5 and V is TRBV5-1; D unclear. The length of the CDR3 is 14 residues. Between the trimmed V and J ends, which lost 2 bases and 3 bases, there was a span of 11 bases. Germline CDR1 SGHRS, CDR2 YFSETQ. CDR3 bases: TGCGCCAGCAGCTTTTGGACCACTGAAGAGACCCAGTACTTC. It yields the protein CASSFWTTEETQYF.

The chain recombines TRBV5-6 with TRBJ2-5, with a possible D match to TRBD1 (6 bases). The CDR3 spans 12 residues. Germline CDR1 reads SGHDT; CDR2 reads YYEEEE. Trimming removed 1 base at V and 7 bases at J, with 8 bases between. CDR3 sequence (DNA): TGTGCCAGCAGCTTGTTGGGGGCGACCCAGTACTTC. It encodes CASSLLGATQYF. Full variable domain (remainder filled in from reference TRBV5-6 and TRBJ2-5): DAGVTQSPTHLIKTRGQQVTLRCSPKSGHDTVSWYQQALGQGPQFIFQYYEEEERQRGNFPDRFSGHQFPNYSSELNVNALLLGDSALYLCASSLLGATQYFGPGTRLLVL.

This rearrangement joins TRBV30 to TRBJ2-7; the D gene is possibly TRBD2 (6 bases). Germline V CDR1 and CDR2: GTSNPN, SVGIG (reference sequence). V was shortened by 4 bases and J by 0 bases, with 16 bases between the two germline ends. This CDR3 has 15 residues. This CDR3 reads CAWTSARSRSYEQYF. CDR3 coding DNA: TGTGCCTGGACTAGCGCGCGAAGCCGCTCCTACGAGCAGTACTTC.

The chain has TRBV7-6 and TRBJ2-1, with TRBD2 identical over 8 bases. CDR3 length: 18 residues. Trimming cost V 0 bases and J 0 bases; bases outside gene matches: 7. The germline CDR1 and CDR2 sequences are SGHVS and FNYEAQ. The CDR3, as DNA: TGTGCCAGCAGCTTAGCGCTCCGGGAGGGTAGCTCCTACAATGAGCAGTTCTTC. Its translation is CASSLALREGSSYNEQFF.

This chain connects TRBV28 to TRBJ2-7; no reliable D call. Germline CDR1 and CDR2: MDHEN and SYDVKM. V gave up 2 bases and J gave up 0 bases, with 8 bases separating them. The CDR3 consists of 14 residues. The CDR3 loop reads CASSLVLNSYEQYF. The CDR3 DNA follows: TGTGCCAGCAGTTTAGTACTAAACTCCTACGAGCAGTACTTC.

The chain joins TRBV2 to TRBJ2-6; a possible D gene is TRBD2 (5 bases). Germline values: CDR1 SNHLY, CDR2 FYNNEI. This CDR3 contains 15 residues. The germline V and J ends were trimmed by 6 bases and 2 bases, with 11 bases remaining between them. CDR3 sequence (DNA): TGTGCCAGCAGCCGAGGGCTGGCTGGGGCCAACGTCCTGACTTTC. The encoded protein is CASSRGLAGANVLTF.

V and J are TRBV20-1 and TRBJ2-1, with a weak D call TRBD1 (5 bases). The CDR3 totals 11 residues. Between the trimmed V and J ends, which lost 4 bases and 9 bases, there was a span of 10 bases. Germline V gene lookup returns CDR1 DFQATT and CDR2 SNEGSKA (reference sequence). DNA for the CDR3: TGCAGTGCTACTAGGGGTGGTGAGCAGTTCTTC. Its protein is CSATRGGEQFF.

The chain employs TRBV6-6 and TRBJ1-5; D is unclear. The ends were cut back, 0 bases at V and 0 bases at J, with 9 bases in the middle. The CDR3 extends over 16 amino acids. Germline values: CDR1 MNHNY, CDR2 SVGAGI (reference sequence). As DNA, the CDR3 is TGTGCCAGCAGTTACTCGATTGAAAATAGCAATCAGCCCCAGCATTTT. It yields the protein CASSYSIENSNQPQHF.

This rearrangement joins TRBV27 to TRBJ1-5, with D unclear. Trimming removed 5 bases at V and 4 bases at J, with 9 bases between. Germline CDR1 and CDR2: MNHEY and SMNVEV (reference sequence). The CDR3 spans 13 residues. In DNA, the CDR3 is TGTGCCAGCAGTCCTCGATGGAATCAGCCCCAGCATTTT. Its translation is CASSPRWNQPQHF.

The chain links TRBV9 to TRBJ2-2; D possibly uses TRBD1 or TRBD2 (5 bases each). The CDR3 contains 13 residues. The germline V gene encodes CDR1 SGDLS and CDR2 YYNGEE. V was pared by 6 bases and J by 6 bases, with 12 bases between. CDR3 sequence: CASKNQGPGELFF. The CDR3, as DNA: TGTGCCAGCAAAAATCAGGGACCCGGGGAGCTGTTTTTT.

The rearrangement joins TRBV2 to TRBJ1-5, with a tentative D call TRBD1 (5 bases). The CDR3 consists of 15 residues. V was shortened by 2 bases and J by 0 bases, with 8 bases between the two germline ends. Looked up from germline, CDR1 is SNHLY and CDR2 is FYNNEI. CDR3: CASSESGFSNQPQHF. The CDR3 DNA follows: TGTGCCAGCAGTGAATCAGGGTTTAGCAATCAGCCCCAGCATTTT.

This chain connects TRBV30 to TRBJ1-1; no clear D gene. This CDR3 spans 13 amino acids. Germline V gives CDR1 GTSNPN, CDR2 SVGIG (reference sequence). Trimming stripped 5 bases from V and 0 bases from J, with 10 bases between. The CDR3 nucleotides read TGTGCCTGGCGGGAGTCCATGAACACTGAAGCTTTCTTT. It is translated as CAWRESMNTEAFF.

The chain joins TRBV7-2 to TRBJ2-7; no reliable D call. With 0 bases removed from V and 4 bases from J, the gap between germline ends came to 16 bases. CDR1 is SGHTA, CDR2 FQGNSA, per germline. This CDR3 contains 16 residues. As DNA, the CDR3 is TGTGCCAGCAGCTTAGCGTCCAGCCTATCCCTTTACGAGCAGTACTTC. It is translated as CASSLASSLSLYEQYF. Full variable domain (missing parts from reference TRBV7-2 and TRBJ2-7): GAGVSQSPSNKVTEKGKDVELRCDPISGHTALYWYRQSLGQGLEFLIYFQGNSAPDKSGLPSDRFSAERTGGSVSTLTIQRTQQEDSAVYLCASSLASSLSLYEQYFGPGTRLTVT.

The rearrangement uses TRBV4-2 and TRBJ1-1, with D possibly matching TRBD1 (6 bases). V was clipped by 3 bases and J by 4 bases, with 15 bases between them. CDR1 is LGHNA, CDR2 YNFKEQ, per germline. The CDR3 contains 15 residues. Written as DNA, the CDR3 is TGTGCCAGCAGCCACCCAACAGGGTCGGGCACTGAAGCTTTCTTT. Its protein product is CASSHPTGSGTEAFF.

As DNA, the CDR3 is TGTGCCTGGAGTAGGAACAGGGGGGGGTACAATGAGCAGTTCTTC. This encodes CAWSRNRGGYNEQFF. The chain employs TRBV30 and TRBJ2-1; the D gene is possibly TRBD1 (8 bases). Between the trimmed V and J ends, which lost 2 bases and 4 bases, there was a span of 15 bases. This CDR3 comprises 15 residues. CDR1 and CDR2 from the germline V gene are GTSNPN and SVGIG (reference sequence).

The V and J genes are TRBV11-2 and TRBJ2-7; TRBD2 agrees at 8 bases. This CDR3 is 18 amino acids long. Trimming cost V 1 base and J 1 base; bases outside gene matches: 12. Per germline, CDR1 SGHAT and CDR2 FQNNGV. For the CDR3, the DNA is TGTGCCAGCAGCTTAGCGGTAGCGGGACCAACTACGTCCTACGAGCAGTACTTC. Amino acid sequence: CASSLAVAGPTTSYEQYF.

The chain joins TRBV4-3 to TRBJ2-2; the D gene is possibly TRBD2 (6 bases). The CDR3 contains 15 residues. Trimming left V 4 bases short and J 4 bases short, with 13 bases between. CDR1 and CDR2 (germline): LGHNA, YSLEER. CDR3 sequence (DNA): TGCGCCAGCAGCCGTGAGCCGCGGGGCACCGGGGAGCTGTTTTTT. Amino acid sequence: CASSREPRGTGELFF.

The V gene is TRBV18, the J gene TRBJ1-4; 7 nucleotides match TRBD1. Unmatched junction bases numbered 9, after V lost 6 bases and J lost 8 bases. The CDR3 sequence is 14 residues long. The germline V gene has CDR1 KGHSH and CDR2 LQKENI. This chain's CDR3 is CASSMGQSPEKLFF. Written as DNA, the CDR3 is TGTGCCAGCTCTATGGGACAGTCGCCCGAAAAACTGTTTTTT. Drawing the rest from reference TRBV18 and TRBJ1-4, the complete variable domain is NAGVMQNPRHLVRRRGQEARLRCSPMKGHSHVYWYRQLPEEGLKFMVYLQKENIIDESGMPKERFSAEFPKEGPSILRIQQVVRGDSAAYFCASSMGQSPEKLFFGSGTQLSVL.